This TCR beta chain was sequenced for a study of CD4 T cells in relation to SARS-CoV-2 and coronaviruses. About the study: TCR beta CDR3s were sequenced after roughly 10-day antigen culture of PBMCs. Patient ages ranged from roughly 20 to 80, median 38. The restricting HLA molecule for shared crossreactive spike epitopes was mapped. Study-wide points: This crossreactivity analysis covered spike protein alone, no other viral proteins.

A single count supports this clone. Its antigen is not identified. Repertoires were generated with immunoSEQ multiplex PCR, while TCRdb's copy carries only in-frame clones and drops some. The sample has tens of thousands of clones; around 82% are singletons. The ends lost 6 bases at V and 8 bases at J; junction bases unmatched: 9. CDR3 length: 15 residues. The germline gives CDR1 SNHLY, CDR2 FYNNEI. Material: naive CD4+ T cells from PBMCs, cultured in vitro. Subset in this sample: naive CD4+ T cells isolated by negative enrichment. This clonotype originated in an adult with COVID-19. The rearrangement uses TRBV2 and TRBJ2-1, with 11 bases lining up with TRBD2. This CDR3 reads CASSPLAGVSYEQFF. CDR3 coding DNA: TGTGCCAGCAGCCCACTAGCGGGAGTGAGCTATGAGCAGTTCTTC.